These T cell receptor beta chains were read from a single sample in a study of Ad26.COV2.S vaccination and SARS-CoV-2 variants. Data came from immunoSEQ multiplex PCR; TCRdb stores just in-frame clones and leaves some out. The data contain 350,000 to 450,000 clones, around 87% of them singletons. Sample: peripheral blood, taken in a trial of Ad26.COV2.S vaccine versus placebo. These receptors all come from a person aged 18-60 years who received the Ad26.COV2.S COVID-19 vaccine or a placebo. The CDR3 runs from the conserved cysteine through the conserved F or W. A D gene is named only where the DNA matches it firmly. For some rows the clone size is stated as once, few or many, or as a class when expanded; others skip it.

J | length | V | D | size | CDR3 | DNA
TRBJ2-1 | 14 | TRBV2 | - | - | CASSEAPILGEQFF | TGTGCCAGCAGTGAAGCCCCTATTCTGGGTGAGCAGTTCTTC
TRBJ2-3 | 15 | TRBV13 | TRBD2 | - | CASSAGTSDTDTQYF | TGTGCCAGCAGCGCCGGGACTAGCGACACAGATACGCAGTATTTT
TRBJ2-3 | 14 | TRBV2 | - | - | CASKRASVTDTQYF | TGTGCCAGCAAAAGGGCTAGCGTCACAGATACGCAGTATTTT
TRBJ1-1 | 15 | TRBV24-1 | TRBD1 | - | CATSEMLRGQDIEGF | TGTGCCACCAGTGAGATGTTACGAGGACAGGACATCGAGGGCTTT
TRBJ2-7 | 14 | TRBV7-9 | TRBD2 | - | CATRGTSETYEQYF | TGTGCCACACGGGGGACTAGCGAGACCTACGAGCAGTACTTC
TRBJ2-3 | 20 | TRBV7-3 | TRBD2 | - | CASSNSGTSGGVIGTDTQYF | TGTGCCAGCAGCAACTCCGGGACTAGCGGGGGGGTAATAGGCACAGATACGCAGTATTTT
TRBJ2-1 | 16 | TRBV30 | TRBD2 | - | CAWRQTSGHSYNEQFF | TGTGCCTGGAGACAGACTAGCGGCCACTCCTACAATGAGCAGTTCTTC
TRBJ1-6 | 14 | TRBV9 | TRBD1 | few | CASSIQGSRTPLHF | TGTGCCAGCAGCATACAGGGGTCTCGGACACCCCTCCACTTT
TRBJ2-3 | 14 | TRBV5-1 | TRBD1 | - | CASSGTGGADTQYF | TGCGCCAGCAGCGGGACAGGAGGTGCAGATACGCAGTATTTT
TRBJ2-5 | 17 | TRBV9 | TRBD2 | few | CASSPTTLAGVGETQYF | TGTGCCAGCAGCCCAACTACCCTAGCGGGGGTGGGGGAGACCCAGTACTTC
TRBJ1-2 | 16 | TRBV6-1 | - | - | CASSETPQGSSYGYTF | TGTGCCAGCAGTGAAACGCCGCAGGGTAGTTCCTATGGCTACACCTTC
TRBJ1-3 | 15 | TRBV6-5 | - | - | CASSYSWGVGNTIYF | TGTGCCAGCAGTTACTCATGGGGAGTTGGAAACACCATATATTTT
TRBJ2-1 | 12 | TRBV9 | TRBD2 | - | CASSFSGSEQFF | TGTGCCAGCAGCTTTAGCGGGAGCGAGCAGTTCTTC
TRBJ2-1 | 17 | TRBV28 | TRBD2 | - | CASSLSLPGLAGNEQFF | TGTGCCAGCAGTTTGTCTTTACCGGGACTAGCGGGAAATGAGCAGTTCTTC
TRBJ2-7 | 13 | TRBV27 | - | - | CASSLGVDYEQYF | TGTGCCAGCAGTTTAGGGGTCGACTACGAGCAGTACTTC
TRBJ2-7 | 14 | TRBV10-3 | - | - | CAISESKWAYEQYF | TGTGCCATCAGTGAAAGTAAGTGGGCCTACGAGCAGTACTTC
TRBJ1-2 | 15 | TRBV3-1/TRBV3-2 | TRBD1 | once | CASSPPGQGDYGYTF | TGTGCCAGCAGCCCCCCGGGACAGGGGGACTATGGCTACACCTTC
TRBJ1-2 | 13 | TRBV2 | TRBD1 | few | CASSPGQLYGYTF | TGTGCCAGCAGCCCGGGACAGCTCTATGGCTACACCTTC
TRBJ2-1 | 16 | TRBV5-4 | - | - | CASSLWGPGGYNEQFF | TGTGCCAGCAGCTTGTGGGGGCCCGGCGGGTACAATGAGCAGTTCTTC
TRBJ2-1 | 14 | TRBV2 | TRBD1 | - | CASSPMTGLNEQFF | TGTGCCAGCAGTCCCATGACAGGGCTCAATGAGCAGTTCTTC
TRBJ2-7 | 13 | TRBV5-1 | - | - | CASSLATSYEQYF | TGCGCCAGCAGCTTAGCCACTAGCTACGAGCAGTACTTC
TRBJ2-3 | 15 | TRBV3-1/TRBV3-2 | TRBD2 | once | CASSQEAGGPDTQYF | TGTGCCAGCAGCCAAGAGGCGGGGGGACCGGATACGCAGTATTTT
TRBJ2-7 | 15 | TRBV7-2 | TRBD1 | - | CASSLTTGIAYEQYF | TGTGCCAGCAGCCTAACGACAGGGATTGCCTACGAGCAGTACTTC
TRBJ2-7 | 14 | TRBV11-2 | TRBD1 | - | CASAPGQGSYEQYF | TGTGCCAGCGCCCCGGGACAGGGCTCCTACGAGCAGTACTTC
TRBJ2-1 | 14 | TRBV19 | TRBD2 | - | CASQVGGTYNEQFF | TGTGCCAGTCAAGTGGGGGGGACCTACAATGAGCAGTTCTTC
TRBJ1-1 | 13 | TRBV12-3/TRBV12-4 | - | - | CASRIQGHTEAFF | TGTGCCAGCAGGATCCAGGGGCACACTGAAGCTTTCTTT
TRBJ1-5 | 13 | TRBV27 | - | - | CASSLSGVQPQHF | TGTGCCAGCAGTTTGAGTGGGGTTCAGCCCCAGCATTTT
TRBJ2-3 | 12 | TRBV11-1 | - | - | CASSFDPDTQYF | TGTGCCAGCAGCTTCGATCCAGATACGCAGTATTTT
TRBJ2-7 | 15 | TRBV6-5 | - | - | CASSYVQGQRAEQYF | TGTGCCAGCAGTTACGTTCAGGGACAGCGGGCCGAGCAGTACTTC
TRBJ1-1 | 15 | TRBV5-4 | - | - | CASIYTQGRYTEAFF | TGTGCCAGCATCTATACTCAGGGGAGGTACACTGAAGCTTTCTTT
TRBJ2-5 | 16 | TRBV9 | - | - | CASSVGLQGSQETQYF | TGTGCCAGCAGCGTAGGCCTCCAGGGTTCTCAAGAGACCCAGTACTTC
TRBJ1-2 | 15 | TRBV19 | TRBD1 | - | CASSTTTGQYYGYTF | TGTGCCAGTAGTACAACGACAGGGCAATACTATGGCTACACCTTC
TRBJ1-4 | 15 | TRBV2 | TRBD1 | - | CASTRETGENEKLFF | TGTGCCAGCACCAGGGAGACAGGGGAAAATGAAAAACTGTTTTTT
TRBJ1-1 | 14 | TRBV28 | - | - | CASSSSGGSPEAFF | TGTGCCAGCAGTTCCTCGGGCGGGTCCCCTGAAGCTTTCTTT
TRBJ2-5 | 17 | TRBV7-8 | TRBD1 | - | CASSFSRDRGRVETQYF | TGTGCCAGCAGCTTTTCCCGGGACAGGGGGCGCGTGGAGACCCAGTACTTC
TRBJ2-1 | 16 | TRBV27 | TRBD1 | once | CASSLKTGGRYNEQFF | TGTGCCAGCAGCCTCAAAACAGGGGGAAGATACAATGAGCAGTTCTTC
TRBJ1-5 | 16 | TRBV7-6 | - | - | CASSDQPRTANQPQHF | TGTGCCAGCAGCGATCAACCTCGGACAGCAAATCAGCCCCAGCATTTT
TRBJ1-2 | 13 | TRBV29-1 | - | once | CSVEYRGGQGYTF | TGCAGCGTGGAATACCGAGGGGGGCAGGGCTACACCTTC
TRBJ1-2 | 18 | TRBV19 | - | - | CASSILFPRGPSNYGYTF | TGTGCCAGTAGTATATTGTTCCCCCGGGGGCCCTCTAACTATGGCTACACCTTC
TRBJ2-7 | 11 | TRBV6-5 | - | - | CASRRSYEQYF | TGTGCCAGCAGGAGGAGCTACGAGCAGTACTTC
TRBJ1-2 | 15 | TRBV19 | - | few | CASSIQGTGTYGYTF | TGTGCCAGTAGTATCCAAGGAACTGGGACCTATGGCTACACCTTC
TRBJ2-3 | 16 | TRBV9 | TRBD2 | - | CASSREGRGDTDTQYF | TGTGCCAGCAGCCGCGAGGGGCGGGGGGACACAGATACGCAGTATTTT
TRBJ2-1 | 15 | TRBV3-1/TRBV3-2 | TRBD2 | - | CASSPSGGAYNEQFF | TGTGCCAGCAGCCCCAGCGGGGGGGCCTACAATGAGCAGTTCTTC
TRBJ2-3 | 16 | TRBV11-3 | - | - | CASSGLQGTSTDTQYF | TGTGCCAGCAGCGGACTACAGGGGACTAGCACAGATACGCAGTATTTT
TRBJ2-1 | 14 | TRBV6-6 | - | - | CASSGEQRPNLQFF | TGTGCCAGCAGTGGTGAACAGCGCCCAAACTTGCAGTTCTTC
TRBJ2-7 | 16 | TRBV29-1 | - | - | CSVEGVPGHFSYEQYF | TGCAGCGTCGAGGGAGTACCGGGACACTTCTCCTACGAGCAGTACTTC
TRBJ2-3 | 15 | TRBV18 | - | - | CASSPGGLSTDTQYF | TGTGCCAGCTCACCAGGGGGCCTCAGCACAGATACGCAGTATTTT
TRBJ2-3 | 13 | TRBV6-5 | - | - | CASSRTPVDTQYF | TGTGCCAGCAGTCGGACTCCCGTCGATACGCAGTATTTT